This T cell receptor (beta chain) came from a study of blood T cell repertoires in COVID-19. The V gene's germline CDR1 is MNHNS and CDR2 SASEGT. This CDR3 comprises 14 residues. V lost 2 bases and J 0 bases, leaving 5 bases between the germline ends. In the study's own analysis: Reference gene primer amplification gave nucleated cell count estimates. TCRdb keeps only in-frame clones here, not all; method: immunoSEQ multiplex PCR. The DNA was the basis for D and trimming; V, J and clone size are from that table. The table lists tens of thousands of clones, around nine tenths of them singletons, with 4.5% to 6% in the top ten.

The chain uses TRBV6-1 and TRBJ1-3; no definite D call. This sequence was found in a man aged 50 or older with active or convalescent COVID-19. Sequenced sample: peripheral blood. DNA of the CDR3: TGTGCCAGCAGTGAACGGAGCTCTGGAAACACCATATATTTT. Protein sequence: CASSERSSGNTIYF.